The source of this T cell receptor (beta chain) is a study of CD8+CD57+ T cells in acquired aplastic anemia. TCR beta VDJ and CDR3 were profiled, and genomic DNA was the template. TCRdb reprocessed the reads with MiXCR, giving one entry per CDR3 protein. The data show roughly 420,000 distinct CDR3 sequences, with around 72% seen just once and 3% to 5% held by the top ten. The ends lost 0 bases at V and 5 bases at J; junction bases unmatched: 8. Germline CDR1 is SGHTA and CDR2 is FQGNSA. CDR3 length: 16 residues. The chain combines TRBV7-2 with TRBJ1-2; 8 bases line up with TRBD1. The source is a human donor in good health, serving as a control. Source material: sorted CD4+, CD8+, or CD8+CD57+ T cells (not recorded which) from PBMCs. The CDR3 DNA is TGTGCCAGCAGCTTAGCTGGCAGGACAGGGCTGTATGGCTACACCTTC. It codes for CASSLAGRTGLYGYTF.